The 24 T cell receptor beta chains listed next were all sequenced from one sample in a study of blood T cell repertoires in COVID-19. TCRdb's table, derived via immunoSEQ multiplex PCR, lists solely in-frame clones and lacks some. The sample consists of about 17,000 clones, 85% to 90% of them appearing once. The sample consisted of peripheral blood. The source is a man between 60 and 70 years old with active COVID-19.

This clone turned up a few times. The V and J genes are TRBV7-9 and TRBJ2-2, with a weak D call TRBD1 (6 bases). The CDR3 loop spans 17 amino acids. Germline V gene data show CDR1 as SEHNR and CDR2 as FQNEAQ (reference sequence). V was trimmed by 6 bases and J by 6 bases, leaving 23 bases between them. The CDR3 sequence: CASRLGEQGMYAGELFF. The CDR3 DNA is TGTGCCAGCAGACTAGGGGAACAGGGCATGTATGCCGGGGAGCTGTTTTTT.

The V gene is TRBV4-3, the J gene TRBJ2-5; no definite D call. V lost 1 base and J 2 bases, leaving 11 bases between the germline ends. The CDR3 has 15 amino acids. Germline V gene sequence: CDR1 LGHNA, CDR2 YSLEER. The CDR3 region has the DNA TGCGCCAGCAGCCAAGGTCTTCAGAATCAAGAGACCCAGTACTTC. Translated: CASSQGLQNQETQYF.

The chain links TRBV9 to TRBJ2-1; TRBD2 agrees at 10 bases. The CDR3 is made up of 15 amino acids. Germline lookup yields CDR1 SGDLS and CDR2 YYNGEE. Germline trimming cut 0 bases from V and 9 bases from J; bases unmatched to any gene: 6. The CDR3 nucleotides read TGTGCCAGCAGCGTAGATGCTAGCGGGGGTTTTGAGCAGTTCTTC. As protein: CASSVDASGGFEQFF.

This clone was seen a few times. V gene TRBV2 combines with J gene TRBJ2-6, with D possibly matching TRBD1 (7 bases). Looked up from germline, CDR1 is SNHLY and CDR2 is FYNNEI. Trimming removed 8 bases at V and 2 bases at J, with 13 bases between. The CDR3 contains 15 residues. CDR3 protein: CASGRTGTGANVLTF. The CDR3 region has the DNA TGTGCCAGCGGGAGGACAGGAACTGGGGCCAACGTCCTGACTTTC.

This chain links TRBV12-3 or TRBV12-4 with TRBJ1-2; 7 bases are a match to TRBD1. There are 13 residues in the CDR3. The V gene end was trimmed by 6 bases and the J gene end by 4 bases; junction bases not matched to a gene: 5. The CDR3 nucleotides read TGTGCCAGCAGAAGGGGGACAGCCTATGGCTACACCTTC. Its protein product is CASRRGTAYGYTF.

The J gene is TRBJ2-3, the V gene TRBV7-3; 14 bases line up with TRBD2. The length of the CDR3 is 16 residues. CDR1 and CDR2 (germline): SGHTA, FQGTGA. The junction had 5 bases not matched to a gene; V was cut back by 4 bases and J by 5 bases. Written as DNA, the CDR3 is TGTGCCAGCAGCTCGACTAGCGGGGGGGCCTTAGATACGCAGTATTTT. Translated, it gives CASSSTSGGALDTQYF.

The chain employs TRBV5-1 and TRBJ2-5; possible D gene TRBD2, 5 bases. V gave up 1 base and J gave up 1 base, with 8 bases separating them. This CDR3 contains 14 residues. Germline values: CDR1 SGHRS, CDR2 YFSETQ. Here the CDR3 reads CASSLRTVQETQYF. In DNA, the CDR3 is TGCGCCAGCAGCTTGAGGACTGTCCAAGAGACCCAGTACTTC.

The genes are TRBV5-1 and TRBJ2-1; 8 bases agree with TRBD2. The germline gives CDR1 SGHRS, CDR2 YFSETQ. V lost 1 base to trimming and J lost 10 bases; unmatched junction nucleotides: 10. This CDR3 spans 15 amino acids. Here the CDR3 reads CASSLMGAGAGEQFF. CDR3 sequence (DNA): TGCGCCAGCAGCTTGATGGGAGCGGGGGCAGGGGAGCAGTTCTTC.

Here the CDR3 DNA reads TGTGCCAGCAGTTTAGGGACAGGGGTTATTAATACGCAGTATTTT. Translated: CASSLGTGVINTQYF. The gene calls are TRBV28 and TRBJ2-3, with TRBD1 matching 10 bases. This CDR3 contains 15 residues. CDR1 and CDR2 (germline): MDHEN, SYDVKM. With V trimmed by 2 bases and J by 7 bases, 6 bases remained unmatched.

The chain recombines TRBV5-1 with TRBJ2-1, with D possibly matching TRBD2 (5 bases). Trimming took 4 bases from V and 3 from J, leaving 11 bases between them. The CDR3 is 14 amino acids. The germline V gene encodes CDR1 SGHRS and CDR2 YFSETQ. The CDR3 is CASSPPTSYNEQFF. The CDR3 DNA is TGCGCCAGCAGCCCTCCCACTAGCTACAATGAGCAGTTCTTC.

This clone was counted a single time. The chain joins TRBV27 to TRBJ2-2, with TRBD2 matching 7 bases. J was trimmed by 5 bases and V by 6 bases; bases with no gene match: 6. There are 14 residues in the CDR3. Germline V gene sequence: CDR1 MNHEY, CDR2 SMNVEV (reference sequence). In nucleotides, the CDR3 is TGTGCCAGCAGAAGACTAGCCGCTACCGGGGAGCTGTTTTTT. Amino acids: CASRRLAATGELFF.

This clone was seen a handful of times. This sequence joins TRBV19 and TRBJ2-7, with a weak D call TRBD2 (6 bases). The CDR3 extends over 13 amino acids. Germline V gene data show CDR1 as LNHDA and CDR2 as SQIVND (reference sequence). Trimming removed 6 bases from V and 2 bases from J, with 11 bases in between. The DNA for the CDR3 is TGTGCCAGTAGGGGACTCCTAGCCTACGAGCAGTACTTC. It yields the protein CASRGLLAYEQYF.

The chain recombines TRBV4-3 with TRBJ2-6, with 7 bases fitting TRBD1. The CDR3 sequence is 19 residues long. Germline CDR1 LGHNA, CDR2 YSLEER. Germline trimming cut 4 bases from V and 2 bases from J; bases unmatched to any gene: 14. CDR3 coding DNA: TGCGCCAGCAGCCCTAACCTACTCTCAGGGGGAACTGGGGCCAACGTCCTGACTTTC. Residues: CASSPNLLSGGTGANVLTF.

The rearrangement uses TRBV30 and TRBJ2-5; 7 bases agree with TRBD2. V gave up 3 bases and J gave up 5 bases; unmatched junction bases: 3. Germline V gene lookup returns CDR1 GTSNPN and CDR2 SVGIG (reference sequence). The CDR3 has 12 residues. The CDR3 spells CAWRTSRETQYF. The CDR3 coding sequence is TGTGCCTGGAGGACTAGCAGGGAGACCCAGTACTTC.

J is TRBJ1-5 and V is TRBV9, with a weak D call TRBD1 (5 bases). This CDR3 is built from 15 residues. Germline values: CDR1 SGDLS, CDR2 YYNGEE. The V end lost 7 bases, the J end lost 3 bases, and 17 bases lay between the germline ends. The CDR3 coding sequence is TGTGCCAGCGCGGAGGGCGGGGGGTTCAATCAGCCCCAGCATTTT. It is translated as CASAEGGGFNQPQHF.

This rearrangement joins TRBV10-3 to TRBJ2-7, with D uncertain. The CDR3 covers 12 residues. The germline CDR1 and CDR2 sequences are ENHRY and SYGVKD. The germline V and J ends were trimmed by 10 bases and 0 bases, with 10 bases remaining between them. The DNA of the CDR3 is TGTGCCACCTCACTTGCCTCCTACGAGCAGTACTTC. This encodes CATSLASYEQYF.

The gene calls are TRBV28 and TRBJ2-5; the D is unclear. Looked up from germline, CDR1 is MDHEN and CDR2 is SYDVKM. V lost 3 bases and J 5 bases, leaving 10 bases between the germline ends. The CDR3 loop spans 13 amino acids. In nucleotides, the CDR3 is TGTGCCAGCAGTTTTCAGGTTCGGGAGACCCAGTACTTC. Translated: CASSFQVRETQYF.

This rearrangement joins TRBV21-1 to TRBJ2-7; the table names TRBD1, a call not compared with the DNA. TRBV21-1 is classified as a pseudogene. The CDR3 covers 14 residues. This chain's CDR3 is CASSSIPGAYEQYF. CDR3 DNA: TGTGCCAGCAGCTCCATCCCAGGGGCCTACGAGCAGTACTTC.

J is TRBJ2-5 and V is TRBV7-2; TRBD2 agrees at 12 bases. V lost 5 bases to trimming and J lost 5 bases; unmatched junction nucleotides: 6. The CDR3 contains 15 residues. CDR1 and CDR2 (germline): SGHTA, FQGNSA. The CDR3: CASSPRTSGTETQYF. Here the CDR3 DNA reads TGTGCCAGCAGCCCCCGGACTAGCGGGACGGAGACCCAGTACTTC.

The chain employs TRBV3-1 (or the pseudogene TRBV3-2) and TRBJ2-1; 8 bases line up with TRBD2. V lost 2 bases, J lost 1 base, and 1 base stayed unmatched. CDR1 is LGHDT and CDR2 is YNNKEL in the germline V gene (reference sequence). This CDR3 is built from 15 residues. CDR3 in amino acids: CASSQLAGSYNEQFF. DNA of the CDR3: TGTGCCAGCAGCCAATTAGCGGGATCCTACAATGAGCAGTTCTTC.

J is TRBJ2-5 and V is TRBV18, with TRBD2 matching over 8 bases. The germline V gene encodes CDR1 KGHSH and CDR2 LQKENI. Trimming at V came to 4 bases and at J to 4 bases, leaving 14 bases not matched to a gene. The CDR3 length is 17 residues. The CDR3 DNA sequence: TGTGCCAGCTCACGCGACCGACTAGCGAAGCCTGGAGAGACCCAGTACTTC. Translation: CASSRDRLAKPGETQYF.

The rearrangement joins TRBV6-2 or TRBV6-3 to TRBJ1-5, with a possible D match to TRBD1 (5 bases). V shed 0 bases and J shed 1 base, with 10 bases lying between them. The CDR3 spans 16 residues. CDR1 is MNHEY and CDR2 is SVGEGT in the germline V gene. The CDR3 DNA reads as TGTGCCAGCAGTTACTCCCGGGGGGACAGCAATCAGCCCCAGCATTTT. Translated, it gives CASSYSRGDSNQPQHF.

V gene TRBV11-2 combines with J gene TRBJ1-3; no firm D call. The CDR3 is made up of 18 amino acids. Trimming took 4 bases from V and 0 from J, leaving 19 bases between them. Germline lookup yields CDR1 SGHAT and CDR2 FQNNGV. CDR3 loop: CASSSRGGKYASGNTIYF. CDR3 DNA sequence: TGTGCCAGCAGCTCCCGTGGCGGAAAATATGCCTCTGGAAACACCATATATTTT.

A remark on this clone: The junction differs from germline at one of its ends, possibly a read error. The chain has TRBV10-1 and TRBJ1-3; 8 nucleotides agree with TRBD1. Germline V gene data show CDR1 as WNHNN and CDR2 as SYGVQD (reference sequence). The CDR3 runs to 12 residues. Here the CDR3 reads CASSESWDRSNF. In nucleotides, the CDR3 is TGCGCCAGCAGTGAGTCATGGGACAGGTCGAATTTT.